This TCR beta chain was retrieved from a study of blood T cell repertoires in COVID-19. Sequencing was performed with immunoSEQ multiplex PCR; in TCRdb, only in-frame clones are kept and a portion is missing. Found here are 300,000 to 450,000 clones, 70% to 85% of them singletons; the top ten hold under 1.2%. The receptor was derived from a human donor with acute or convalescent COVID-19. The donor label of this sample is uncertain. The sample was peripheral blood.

The CDR3 loop reads CSVEEGRGRDRGAFF. CDR3 nucleotide sequence: TGCAGCGTTGAAGAGGGCAGGGGGCGCGATCGTGGAGCTTTCTTT. V usage is TRBV29-1 and J usage is TRBJ1-1; 8 bases are shared with TRBD1. Germline CDR1 SQVTM, CDR2 ANQGSEA. The V segment lost 0 bases and the J segment 10 bases; nucleotides outside the gene matches: 13. The CDR3 runs to 15 residues.